These 18 T cell receptor beta chains originate from one sample sequenced in a study of shared clonotypes between healthy human individuals. Data came from immunoSEQ multiplex PCR; TCRdb stores just in-frame clones and leaves some out. The profile covers about 2.1 million clones, with roughly 95% appearing a single time and about 1.7% taken by the ten largest. Naive CD8 cells lacked CD45RO and underwent positive selection for CCR7, leaving out terminally differentiated effector memory CD45RA+ cells. The specimen was naive CD8+ T cells from PBMCs. The receptors stem from a man younger than 35 in good health. Some clones in this sample may be carry-over from other donors' samples.

V gene TRBV5-6 combines with J gene TRBJ1-1; possibly TRBD1 for D (5 bases). The V and J ends lost 0 bases and 11 bases respectively, with 8 bases between them. Germline CDR1 and CDR2: SGHDT and YYEEEE. CDR3 length: 11 residues. The CDR3 protein is CASSLGGRAFF. DNA for the CDR3: TGTGCCAGCAGCTTGGGGGGACGGGCTTTCTTT.

The J gene is TRBJ2-4, the V gene TRBV7-9; possible D gene TRBD1, 6 bases. The length of the CDR3 is 16 residues. Trimming took 5 bases from V and 0 from J, leaving 14 bases between them. CDR1 is SEHNR, CDR2 FQNEAQ, per germline (reference sequence). The CDR3 spells CASSPMDRLAKNIQYF. The DNA of the CDR3 is TGTGCCAGCAGCCCAATGGACAGACTAGCCAAAAACATTCAGTACTTC. Together with reference TRBV7-9 and TRBJ2-4, the CDR3 gives the full variable domain: DTGVSQNPRHKITKRGQNVTFRCDPISEHNRLYWYRQTLGQGPEFLTYFQNEAQLEKSRLLSDRFSAERPKGSFSTLEIQRTEQGDSAMYLCASSPMDRLAKNIQYFGAGTRLSVL.

The chain links TRBV9 to TRBJ2-1; tentatively, D is TRBD2 (5 bases). Germline V gene data show CDR1 as SGDLS and CDR2 as YYNGEE. Trimming removed 4 bases at V and 8 bases at J, with 19 bases between. The CDR3 runs to 15 residues. In nucleotides, the CDR3 is TGTGCCAGCAGCCTCACCGGGGAGACTCCCGATGAGCAGTTCTTC. Its translation: CASSLTGETPDEQFF.

The rearrangement links TRBV9 to TRBJ2-5, with D hard to call. The CDR3 runs 10 residues. Deletions cut 9 bases from V and 2 bases from J, with 5 bases between. The germline gives CDR1 SGDLS, CDR2 YYNGEE. The CDR3 region has the DNA TGTGCCACGCTTCAAGAGACCCAGTACTTC. This codes for CATLQETQYF.

The J gene is TRBJ2-7, the V gene TRBV27; the D call may be TRBD1 or TRBD2 (5 bases each). CDR3 length: 15 residues. V was pared by 6 bases and J by 4 bases, with 19 bases between. Germline V gives CDR1 MNHEY, CDR2 SMNVEV (reference sequence). As DNA, the CDR3 is TGTGCCAGCAGGCATAGGGACGCGGCTCCTTACGAGCAGTACTTC. It is translated as CASRHRDAAPYEQYF.

Only one count was recorded for this clone. V gene TRBV5-6 combines with J gene TRBJ1-2; D gene ambiguous. CDR1 and CDR2 (germline): SGHDT, YYEEEE. V lost 0 bases, J lost 8 bases, and 8 bases lay in between. The CDR3 extends over 12 amino acids. The CDR3 DNA reads TGTGCCAGCAGCTTGGGGACTCTAGGCTACACCTTC. Its translation: CASSLGTLGYTF. Supplemented by reference TRBV5-6 and TRBJ1-2, the full variable domain reads DAGVTQSPTHLIKTRGQQVTLRCSPKSGHDTVSWYQQALGQGPQFIFQYYEEEERQRGNFPDRFSGHQFPNYSSELNVNALLLGDSALYLCASSLGTLGYTFGSGTRLTVV.

The CDR3 sequence is CATSREGLNRVYEQYF. DNA for the CDR3: TGTGCCACCAGCAGAGAAGGATTGAACAGGGTCTACGAGCAGTACTTC. The chain couples TRBV15 to TRBJ2-5; perhaps TRBD1 as D (6 bases). The better agreement between TRBJ2-7 and the DNA end casts doubt on the J call. Germline V gene data show CDR1 as LNHNV and CDR2 as YYDKDF (reference sequence). This CDR3 contains 16 residues.

The rearrangement joins TRBV30 to TRBJ2-2; D could derive from TRBD1 or TRBD2 (6 bases each). CDR3 size: 16 residues. Germline V gene lookup returns CDR1 GTSNPN and CDR2 SVGIG (reference sequence). V was pared by 0 bases and J by 4 bases, with 15 bases between. CDR3 DNA: TGTGCCTGGAGTGTTTCGGGGGCGCGAGTCACCGGGGAGCTGTTTTTT. Its translation: CAWSVSGARVTGELFF.

The chain uses TRBV6-5 and TRBJ1-2, with TRBD1 matching over 7 bases. Germline CDR1 and CDR2: MNHEY and SVGAGI. This CDR3 region has 15 residues. J gave up 8 bases and V 0 bases, and 9 bases lay outside the gene matches. The CDR3 reads CASSYSVGTVSGYTF. CDR3 bases: TGTGCCAGCAGTTACTCGGTTGGGACAGTTAGCGGCTACACCTTC.

The chain recombines TRBV30 with TRBJ1-2; 12 bases align to TRBD1. Germline lookup yields CDR1 GTSNPN and CDR2 SVGIG (reference sequence). This CDR3 comprises 15 residues. With V trimmed by 0 bases and J by 6 bases, 5 bases remained unmatched. CDR3 nucleotide sequence: TGTGCCTGGAGTGTAGCAGGGACAGGGGGCAATGGCTACACCTTC. Its translation: CAWSVAGTGGNGYTF.

The chain has TRBV9 and TRBJ2-1, with unresolved D. Looked up from germline, CDR1 is SGDLS and CDR2 is YYNGEE. V dropped 7 bases and J dropped 2 bases, with 13 bases sitting between them. The length of the CDR3 is 14 residues. The CDR3 DNA reads TGTGCCAGCGGAGCAGGCGACCCCTACAATGAGCAGTTCTTC. Encoded protein: CASGAGDPYNEQFF.

The V and J genes are TRBV7-9 and TRBJ2-7; 10 bases align to TRBD1. This CDR3 is built from 15 residues. V lost 3 bases, J lost 2 bases, and 4 bases stayed unmatched. The germline CDR1 and CDR2 sequences are SEHNR and FQNEAQ (reference sequence). Here the CDR3 reads CASSFAGTGAYEQYF. The CDR3 DNA is TGTGCCAGCAGCTTCGCCGGGACAGGGGCCTACGAGCAGTACTTC. The whole variable domain, filled in from reference TRBV7-9 and TRBJ2-7, reads DTGVSQNPRHKITKRGQNVTFRCDPISEHNRLYWYRQTLGQGPEFLTYFQNEAQLEKSRLLSDRFSAERPKGSFSTLEIQRTEQGDSAMYLCASSFAGTGAYEQYFGPGTRLTVT.

The gene calls are TRBV11-2 and TRBJ2-7; either TRBD1 or TRBD2 may fit D (6 bases each). The V end lost 3 bases, the J end lost 3 bases, and 9 bases lay between the germline ends. Per the germline V gene, CDR1 is SGHAT and CDR2 is FQNNGV. The CDR3 has 13 residues. The CDR3 coding sequence is TGTGCCAGCAGCTTCGGGGGCGTCTACGAGCAGTACTTC. Its protein is CASSFGGVYEQYF.

This clone was recorded only once. The chain carries TRBV25-1 and TRBJ2-1, with 8 bases that match TRBD1. The ends lost 3 bases at V and 3 bases at J; junction bases unmatched: 7. Germline V gene data show CDR1 as MGHDK and CDR2 as SYGVNS. The CDR3 has 16 residues. The CDR3 nucleotides read TGTGCCAGCAGTGATAATTTCGGACAGGGCTACAATGAGCAGTTCTTC. Protein product: CASSDNFGQGYNEQFF.

The J gene is TRBJ2-1, the V gene TRBV6-5; D gene uncertain. The CDR3 has 15 residues. V lost 2 bases, J lost 2 bases, and 10 bases lay in between. Germline values: CDR1 MNHEY, CDR2 SVGAGI. Here the CDR3 reads CASSYEDPTYNEQFF. For the CDR3, the DNA is TGTGCCAGCAGTTACGAGGACCCAACCTACAATGAGCAGTTCTTC.

CDR3 DNA: TGTGCCAGCTCACCAGACGGAGGGCGGTGGGAAGCTTTCTTT. This encodes CASSPDGGRWEAFF. The V and J genes are TRBV18 and TRBJ1-1; no clear D. The CDR3 spans 14 residues. Trimming left V 2 bases short and J 8 bases short, with 15 bases between. CDR1 is KGHSH, CDR2 LQKENI, per germline. The complete variable domain, with remaining parts taken from reference TRBV18 and TRBJ1-1, reads NAGVMQNPRHLVRRRGQEARLRCSPMKGHSHVYWYRQLPEEGLKFMVYLQKENIIDESGMPKERFSAEFPKEGPSILRIQQVVRGDSAAYFCASSPDGGRWEAFFGQGTRLTVV.

The V gene is TRBV7-9, the J gene TRBJ2-3; tentatively, D is TRBD1 or TRBD2 (5 bases each). The CDR3 extends over 17 amino acids. The V end lost 2 bases, the J end lost 2 bases, and 17 bases lay between the germline ends. Germline V CDR1 and CDR2: SEHNR, FQNEAQ (reference sequence). The CDR3, as DNA: TGTGCCAGCAGCTTATTGCAGGGAGTGGGAAACACAGATACGCAGTATTTT. Its protein product is CASSLLQGVGNTDTQYF.

The rearrangement uses TRBV28 and TRBJ2-1, with 8 bases aligning to TRBD2. There are 14 residues in the CDR3. After removal of 8 bases from V and 6 bases from J, the junction contained 9 bases not matched to a gene. Germline V gene data show CDR1 as MDHEN and CDR2 as SYDVKM. The CDR3 spells CASSPPGGGNEQFF. The CDR3 DNA sequence: TGTGCCAGCTCCCCCCCGGGGGGGGGCAATGAGCAGTTCTTC.